This TCR beta chain came from a study of T cell clonotyping in hematopoietic cell transplantation. The ends were cut back, 0 bases at V and 11 bases at J, with 11 bases in the middle. The V gene's germline CDR1 is PRHDT and CDR2 FYEKMQ (reference sequence). The CDR3 sequence is 13 residues long. On this clone itself: The target antigen is unknown.

Findings of the study overall: At the given depth, recipient repertoires were over 97% de novo clonotypes.

This table comes from immunoSEQ multiplex PCR, and its TCRdb copy is limited to in-frame clones, with some not included. This sample yields about 1,600 clones, of which around 84% are seen a single time; 25% to 30% belongs to the top ten. The TCR comes from a male patient between 60 and 69 years old who had an allogeneic stem cell transplant, so the T cells may come from the graft donor. Some clones in this sample may be carry-over from other donors' samples. The J gene is TRBJ2-1, the V gene TRBV13; the D is unclear. The sample was PBMCs, taken 30 days after allogeneic stem cell transplant. The CDR3 spells CASSLGKSIQQFF. CDR3 bases: TGTGCCAGCAGCTTAGGAAAGTCGATTCAGCAGTTCTTC.